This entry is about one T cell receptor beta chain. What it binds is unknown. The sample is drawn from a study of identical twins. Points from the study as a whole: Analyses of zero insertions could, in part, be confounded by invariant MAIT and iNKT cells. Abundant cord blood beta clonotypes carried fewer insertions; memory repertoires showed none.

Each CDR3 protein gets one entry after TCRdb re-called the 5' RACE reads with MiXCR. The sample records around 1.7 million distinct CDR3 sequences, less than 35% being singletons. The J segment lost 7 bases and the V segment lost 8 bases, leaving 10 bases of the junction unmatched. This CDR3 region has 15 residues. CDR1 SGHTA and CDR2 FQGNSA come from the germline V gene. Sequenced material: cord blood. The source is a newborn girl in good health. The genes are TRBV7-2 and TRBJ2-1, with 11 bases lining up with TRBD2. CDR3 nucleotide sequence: TGTGCCAGCGGCAAACTAGCGGGAGTCACTAATGAGCAGTTCTTC. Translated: CASGKLAGVTNEQFF.